The text below deals with one T cell receptor (beta chain). This specimen belongs to a study of PD-1 blockade in classical Hodgkin lymphoma. V was pared by 3 bases and J by 0 bases, with 9 bases of the junction left unmatched. Germline assignment: CDR1 LNHDA and CDR2 SQIVND (reference sequence). There are 18 residues in the CDR3. Time point given: cycle 4 day 1 (C4D1), after more than five weeks of nivolumab. Every patient experienced relapse after autologous stem cell transplantation, and brentuximab vedotin exposure varied. Classifying best responses yielded complete response, partial response or progressive disease. Measured with immunoSEQ multiplex PCR; TCRdb has only the in-frame clones, and not every one. The sample consists of more than 75,000 clones, 85% to 95% of them appearing once.

The chain uses TRBV19 and TRBJ2-2; 8 positions agree with TRBD2. This TCR came from a human donor with classical Hodgkin lymphoma. The sample consisted of peripheral blood mononuclear cells (PBMCs), taken before the fourth cycle of nivolumab. CDR3 DNA sequence: TGTGCCAGTAGTATTTGGGCTAGCGGGTATGCGAACACCGGGGAGCTGTTTTTT. It yields the protein CASSIWASGYANTGELFF. The variable domain in full, with the rest retrieved from reference TRBV19 and TRBJ2-2, is DGGITQSPKYLFRKEGQNVTLSCEQNLNHDAMYWYRQDPGQGLRLIYYSQIVNDFQKGDIAEGYSVSREKKESFPLTVTSAQKNPTAFYLCASSIWASGYANTGELFFGEGSRLTVL.